This TCR beta chain was recovered during a study of cytomegalovirus exposure and HLA in healthy donors. Study summary: Out of 398 genotyped donors, about 80% belonged to the Caucasian-associated ancestry cluster. Study-level results: In a later analysis, TCR beta V- and J-gene trimming was associated with a missense DCLRE1C variant.

In the PCR, 60 Vbeta and 13 Jbeta primers were used. Profiling relied on immunoSEQ multiplex PCR, and the TCRdb table lists in-frame clones only, not all of them. The data hold 110,000 to 150,000 clones, with 77% observed a single time. With regard to this clone: Its matching antigen is unknown.

The germline V gene has CDR1 SGHTA and CDR2 FQGNSA. The CDR3 has 15 amino acids. The V gene end was trimmed by 5 bases and the J gene end by 1 base; junction bases not matched to a gene: 7. Every donor was a healthy person donating bone marrow. The rearrangement uses TRBV7-2 and TRBJ2-7; 8 positions match TRBD2. Sequenced material: PBMCs. The source of this sequence is a male donor in good health and CMV-seronegative. CDR3 sequence reads: CASSPERGKSYEQYF. The CDR3 DNA follows: TGTGCCAGCAGCCCCGAGCGGGGGAAATCCTACGAGCAGTACTTC.